A single sample gave rise to the 8 T cell receptor beta chains below, sequenced in a study of blood T cell repertoires in COVID-19. The table came from immunoSEQ multiplex PCR; TCRdb's copy has only in-frame clones and leaves some out. The data hold roughly 52,000 clones, with almost 90% observed a single time. What was sequenced was peripheral blood. These receptors were taken from a man aged 55-75 years with active COVID-19.

This chain joins TRBV7-2 and TRBJ1-6; D possibly corresponds to TRBD1 (6 bases). Germline lookup yields CDR1 SGHTA and CDR2 FQGNSA. The CDR3 loop spans 16 amino acids. Trimming took 1 base from V and 7 from J, leaving 14 bases between them. In nucleotides, the CDR3 is TGTGCCAGCAGCTTAGTTGGGGGGGGCGTGAATTCACCCCTCCACTTT. This encodes CASSLVGGGVNSPLHF. The variable domain in full, completed from reference TRBV7-2 and TRBJ1-6, reads GAGVSQSPSNKVTEKGKDVELRCDPISGHTALYWYRQSLGQGLEFLIYFQGNSAPDKSGLPSDRFSAERTGGSVSTLTIQRTQQEDSAVYLCASSLVGGGVNSPLHFGNGTRLTVT.

This clone turned up a few times. The chain carries TRBV19 and TRBJ1-5; 10 nucleotides align to TRBD1. The germline V gene has CDR1 LNHDA and CDR2 SQIVND (reference sequence). V gave up 5 bases and J gave up 0 bases; unmatched junction bases: 13. The CDR3 runs to 19 residues. CDR3 loop: CASSGDRGSPLGSNQPQHF. The CDR3 DNA sequence: TGTGCCAGTAGTGGGGACAGGGGCTCTCCCCTGGGTAGCAATCAGCCCCAGCATTTT. The whole variable domain, remainder taken from reference TRBV19 and TRBJ1-5, is DGGITQSPKYLFRKEGQNVTLSCEQNLNHDAMYWYRQDPGQGLRLIYYSQIVNDFQKGDIAEGYSVSREKKESFPLTVTSAQKNPTAFYLCASSGDRGSPLGSNQPQHFGDGTRLSIL.

This clone was counted a few times. The chain employs TRBV11-1 and TRBJ1-1, with D perhaps TRBD1 (5 bases). Trimming removed 5 bases at V and 3 bases at J, with 13 bases between. CDR1 SGHAT and CDR2 FQDESV come from the germline V gene (reference sequence). The CDR3 is 14 residues long. CDR3 loop: CASSDSTVHTEAFF. The CDR3 coding sequence is TGTGCCAGCAGCGACAGCACGGTCCACACTGAAGCTTTCTTT.

The sample holds a few counts of this clone. V gene TRBV5-1 combines with J gene TRBJ2-7; possible D gene TRBD2, 6 bases. The CDR3 length is 14 residues. Germline assignment: CDR1 SGHRS and CDR2 YFSETQ. V was clipped by 2 bases and J by 0 bases, with 9 bases between them. The chain's CDR3 is CASSFGTLSYEQYF. The CDR3 DNA sequence: TGCGCCAGCAGCTTTGGGACTCTCTCCTACGAGCAGTACTTC. The whole variable domain, remainder taken from reference TRBV5-1 and TRBJ2-7, is KAGVTQTPRYLIKTRGQQVTLSCSPISGHRSVSWYQQTPGQGLQFLFEYFSETQRNKGNFPGRFSGRQFSNSRSEMNVSTLELGDSALYLCASSFGTLSYEQYFGPGTRLTVT.

The V call is TRBV9, the J call TRBJ2-4; TRBD2 matches at 8 bases. Losses at the gene ends were 4 bases for V and 0 bases for J; bases not matched to a gene: 6. This CDR3 is 16 amino acids long. CDR1 is SGDLS, CDR2 YYNGEE, per germline. CDR3 coding DNA: TGTGCCAGCAGCTTTAGCGGGGCACTAGCCAAAAACATTCAGTACTTC. It yields the protein CASSFSGALAKNIQYF. Filled out from reference TRBV9 and TRBJ2-4, the complete variable domain reads DSGVTQTPKHLITATGQRVTLRCSPRSGDLSVYWYQQSLDQGLQFLIQYYNGEERAKGNILERFSAQQFPDLHSELNLSSLELGDSALYFCASSFSGALAKNIQYFGAGTRLSVL.

This rearrangement joins TRBV7-3 to TRBJ2-1, with 9 bases lining up with TRBD2. V was pared by 4 bases and J by 8 bases, with 9 bases of the junction left unmatched. Germline loops: CDR1 SGHTA, CDR2 FQGTGA. This CDR3 is built from 15 residues. The CDR3 DNA sequence: TGTGCCAGCAGCTCACTCGGGACTAGCCTCGATGAGCAGTTCTTC. Protein: CASSSLGTSLDEQFF. Full variable domain (missing parts from reference TRBV7-3 and TRBJ2-1): GAGVSQTPSNKVTEKGKYVELRCDPISGHTALYWYRQSLGQGPEFLIYFQGTGAADDSGLPNDRFFAVRPEGSVSTLKIQRTERGDSAVYLCASSSLGTSLDEQFFGPGTRLTVL.

The V and J genes are TRBV7-2 and TRBJ1-1; D is possibly TRBD1 (5 bases). V was cut by 1 base and J by 5 bases, with 14 bases left in between. The CDR3 loop spans 15 amino acids. Germline lookup yields CDR1 SGHTA and CDR2 FQGNSA. CDR3 residues: CASSLGGTPGTEAFF. The DNA for the CDR3 is TGTGCCAGCAGCTTAGGTGGCACTCCAGGGACTGAAGCTTTCTTT.

CDR3 nucleotide sequence: TGTGCCAGCAGGCCAGGGACAGGGAAATACGAGCAGTACTTC. Its protein is CASRPGTGKYEQYF. This chain joins TRBV3-1 (or the pseudogene TRBV3-2) and TRBJ2-7, with 9 nucleotides matching TRBD1. The CDR3 loop spans 14 amino acids. J lost 4 bases, V lost 6 bases, and 7 bases had no gene match. Germline lookup yields CDR1 LGHDT and CDR2 YNNKEL (reference sequence).